This entry describes one T cell receptor beta chain. Its matching antigen is unknown. This sample was included in a study of blood T cells in healthy people across ages. Study background: The capture of about one barcoded beta molecule per two T cells was achieved by template switching. Study results and limitations: Roughly linear age-related decline in beta diversity appeared, significant by age approximately 40.

A second PCR of about 6 to 11 cycles used a sample-barcoded 5' primer and a J-beta primer mix. A template-switch adaptor with 12 random nucleotides tagged each cDNA molecule. TCRdb called the 5' RACE reads again in MiXCR, with one record for every CDR3 protein. The repertoire holds 700,000 to 900,000 distinct CDR3 sequences, approximately 24% seen once, with about 2.9% in the top ten. These data were also filed under a second study, of T cells of mothers and their children. That source reports: Each child gave 2.9 million or so TCR beta CDR3 reads (each mother, over 9 million).

This receptor was taken from a boy younger than 18 in good health. The specimen was blood.

The CDR3: CASSSGARGFF. DNA of the CDR3: TGCGCCAGCAGCTCGGGGGCCCGGGGCTTCTTT. The chain has TRBV5-1 and TRBJ1-1; a weak D match, TRBD1 (6 bases). This CDR3 region has 11 residues. V lost 3 bases, J lost 14 bases, and 14 bases lay in between. The germline gives CDR1 SGHRS, CDR2 YFSETQ.